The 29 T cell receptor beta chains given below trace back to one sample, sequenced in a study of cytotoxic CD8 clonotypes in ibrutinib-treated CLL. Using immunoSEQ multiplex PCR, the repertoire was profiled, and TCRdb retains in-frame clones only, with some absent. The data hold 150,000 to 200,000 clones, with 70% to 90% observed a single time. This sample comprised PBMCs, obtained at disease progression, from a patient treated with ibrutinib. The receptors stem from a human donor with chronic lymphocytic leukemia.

CDR3 loop: CASSLKLAGVNEQFF. CDR3 nucleotide sequence: TGCGCCAGCAGCTTGAAACTAGCGGGAGTAAATGAGCAGTTCTTC. The chain is built from TRBV5-1 and TRBJ2-1, with 11 nucleotides matching TRBD2. The CDR3 runs to 15 residues. The J segment lost 7 bases and the V segment lost 1 base, leaving 4 bases of the junction unmatched. Germline assignment: CDR1 SGHRS and CDR2 YFSETQ.

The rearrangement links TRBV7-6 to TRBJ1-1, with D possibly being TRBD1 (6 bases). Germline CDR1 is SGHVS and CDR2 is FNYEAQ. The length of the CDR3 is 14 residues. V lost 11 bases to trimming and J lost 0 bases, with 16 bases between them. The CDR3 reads CAVRGGALNTEAFF. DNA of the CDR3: TGTGCCGTAAGGGGGGGTGCGTTGAACACTGAAGCTTTCTTT.

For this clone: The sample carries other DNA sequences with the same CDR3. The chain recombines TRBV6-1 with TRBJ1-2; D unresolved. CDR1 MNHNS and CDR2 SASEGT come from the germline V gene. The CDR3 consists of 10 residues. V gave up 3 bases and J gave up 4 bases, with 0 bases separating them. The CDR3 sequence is CASSDYGYTF. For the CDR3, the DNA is TGTGCCAGCAGTGACTATGGCTACACCTTC.

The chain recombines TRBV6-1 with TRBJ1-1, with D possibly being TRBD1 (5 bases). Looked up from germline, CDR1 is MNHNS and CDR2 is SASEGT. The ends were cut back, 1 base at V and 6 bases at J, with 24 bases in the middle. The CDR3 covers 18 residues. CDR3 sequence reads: CASSEGFGGRLGTSEAFF. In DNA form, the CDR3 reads TGTGCCAGCAGTGAAGGGTTCGGAGGGCGACTGGGGACCTCTGAAGCTTTCTTT.

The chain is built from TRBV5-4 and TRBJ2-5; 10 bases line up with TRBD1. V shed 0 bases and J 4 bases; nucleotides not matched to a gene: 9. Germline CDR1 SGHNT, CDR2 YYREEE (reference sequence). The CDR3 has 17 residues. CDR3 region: CASSLGGTGVNPETQYF. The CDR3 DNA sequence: TGTGCCAGCAGCTTGGGCGGGACAGGGGTGAATCCAGAGACCCAGTACTTC.

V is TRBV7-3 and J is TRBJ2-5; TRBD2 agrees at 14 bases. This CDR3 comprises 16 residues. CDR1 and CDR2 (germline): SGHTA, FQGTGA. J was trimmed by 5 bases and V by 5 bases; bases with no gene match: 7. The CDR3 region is CASSRGLAGVGETQYF. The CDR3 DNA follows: TGTGCCAGCAGCCGGGGACTAGCGGGAGTAGGGGAGACCCAGTACTTC.

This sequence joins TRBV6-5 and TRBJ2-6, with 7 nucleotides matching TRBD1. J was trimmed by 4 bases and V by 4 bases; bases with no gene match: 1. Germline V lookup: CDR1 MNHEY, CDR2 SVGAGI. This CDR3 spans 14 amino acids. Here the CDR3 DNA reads TGTGCCAGCAGTTTCAGGGGGGGGGCCAACGTCCTGACTTTC. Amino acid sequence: CASSFRGGANVLTF.

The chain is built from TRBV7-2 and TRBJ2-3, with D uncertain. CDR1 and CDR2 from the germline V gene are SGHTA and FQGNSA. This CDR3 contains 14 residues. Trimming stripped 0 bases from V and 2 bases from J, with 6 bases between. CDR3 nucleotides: TGTGCCAGCAGCTTAGCGGGCGTCACAGATACGCAGTATTTT. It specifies CASSLAGVTDTQYF.

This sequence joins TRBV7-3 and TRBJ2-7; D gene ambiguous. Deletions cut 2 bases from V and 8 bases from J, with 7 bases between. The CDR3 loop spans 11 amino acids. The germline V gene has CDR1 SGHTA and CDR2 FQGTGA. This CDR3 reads CASSLGLKQYF. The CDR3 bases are TGTGCCAGCAGCTTAGGTCTAAAGCAGTACTTC.

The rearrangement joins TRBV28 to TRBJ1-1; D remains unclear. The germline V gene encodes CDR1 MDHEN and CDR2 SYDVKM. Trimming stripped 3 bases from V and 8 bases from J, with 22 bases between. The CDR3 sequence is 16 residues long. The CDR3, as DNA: TGTGCCAGCAGTTTTGCCTCGGTCCCGGTGGAGAGAGAAGCTTTCTTT. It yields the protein CASSFASVPVEREAFF.

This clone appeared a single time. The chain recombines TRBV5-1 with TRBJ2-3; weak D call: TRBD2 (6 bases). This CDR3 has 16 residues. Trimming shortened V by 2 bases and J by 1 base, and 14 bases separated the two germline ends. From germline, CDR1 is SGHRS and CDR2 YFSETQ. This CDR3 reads CASSFNPGGGTDTQYF. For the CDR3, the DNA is TGCGCCAGCAGCTTCAACCCGGGCGGGGGCACAGATACGCAGTATTTT.

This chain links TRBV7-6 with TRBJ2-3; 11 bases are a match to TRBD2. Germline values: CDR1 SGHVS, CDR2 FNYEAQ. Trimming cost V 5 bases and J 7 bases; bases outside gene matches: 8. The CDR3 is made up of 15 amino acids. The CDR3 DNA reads TGTGCCAGCAGCCCGACTAGCGGGGTTCCTAATACGCAGTATTTT. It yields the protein CASSPTSGVPNTQYF.

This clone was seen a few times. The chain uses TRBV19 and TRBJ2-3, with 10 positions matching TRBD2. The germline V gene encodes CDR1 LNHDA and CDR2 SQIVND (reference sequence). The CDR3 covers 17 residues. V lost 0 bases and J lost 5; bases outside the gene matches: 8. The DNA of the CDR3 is TGTGCCAGTAGTATAGATCTGGCTAGCGGGAGTCGAGATACGCAGTATTTT. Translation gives CASSIDLASGSRDTQYF.

CDR3 protein: CAWSHGQGKDQPQHF. The DNA for the CDR3 is TGTGCCTGGAGTCATGGACAGGGGAAAGATCAGCCCCAGCATTTT. This chain joins TRBV30 and TRBJ1-5; TRBD1 agrees at 9 bases. CDR1 and CDR2 (germline): GTSNPN, SVGIG (reference sequence). V shed 2 bases and J 5 bases; nucleotides not matched to a gene: 7. The CDR3 spans 15 residues.

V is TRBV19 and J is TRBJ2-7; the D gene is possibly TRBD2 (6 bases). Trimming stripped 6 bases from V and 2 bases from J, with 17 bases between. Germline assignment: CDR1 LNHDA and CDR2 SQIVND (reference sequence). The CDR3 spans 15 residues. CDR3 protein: CASRQYRDFAYEQYF. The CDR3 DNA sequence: TGTGCCAGTAGGCAATACCGGGACTTCGCCTACGAGCAGTACTTC.

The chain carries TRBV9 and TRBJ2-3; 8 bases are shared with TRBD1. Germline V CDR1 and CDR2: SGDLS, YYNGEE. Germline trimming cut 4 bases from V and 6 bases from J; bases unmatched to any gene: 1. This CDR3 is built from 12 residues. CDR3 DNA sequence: TGTGCCAGCAGCTACAGGGGGGATACGCAGTATTTT. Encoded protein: CASSYRGDTQYF.

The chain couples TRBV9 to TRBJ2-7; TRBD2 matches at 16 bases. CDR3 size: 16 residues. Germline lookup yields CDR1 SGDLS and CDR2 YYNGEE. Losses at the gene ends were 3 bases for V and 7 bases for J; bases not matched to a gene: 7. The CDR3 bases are TGTGCCAGCAGCGAGGGGACTAGCGGGAGGGCACAAGAGCAGTACTTC. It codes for CASSEGTSGRAQEQYF.

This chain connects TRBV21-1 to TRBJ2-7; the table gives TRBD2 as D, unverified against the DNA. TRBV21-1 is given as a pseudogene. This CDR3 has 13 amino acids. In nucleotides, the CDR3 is TGTGCCAGCTTAAGGGAGGGATTCTACGAGCAGTACTTC. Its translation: CASLREGFYEQYF.

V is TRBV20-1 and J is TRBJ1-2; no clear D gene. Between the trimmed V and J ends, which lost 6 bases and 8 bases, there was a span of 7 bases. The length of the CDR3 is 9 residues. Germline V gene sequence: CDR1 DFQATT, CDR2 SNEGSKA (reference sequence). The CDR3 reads CSAPQGYTF. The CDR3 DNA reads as TGCAGTGCGCCGCAGGGCTACACCTTC.

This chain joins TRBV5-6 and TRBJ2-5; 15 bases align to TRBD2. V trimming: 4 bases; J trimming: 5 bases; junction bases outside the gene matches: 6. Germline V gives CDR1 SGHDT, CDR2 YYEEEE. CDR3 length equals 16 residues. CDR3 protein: CASSQPGTSGRETQYF. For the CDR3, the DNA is TGTGCCAGCAGCCAACCGGGGACTAGCGGGAGGGAGACCCAGTACTTC. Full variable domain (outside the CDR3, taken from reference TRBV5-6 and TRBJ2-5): DAGVTQSPTHLIKTRGQQVTLRCSPKSGHDTVSWYQQALGQGPQFIFQYYEEEERQRGNFPDRFSGHQFPNYSSELNVNALLLGDSALYLCASSQPGTSGRETQYFGPGTRLLVL.

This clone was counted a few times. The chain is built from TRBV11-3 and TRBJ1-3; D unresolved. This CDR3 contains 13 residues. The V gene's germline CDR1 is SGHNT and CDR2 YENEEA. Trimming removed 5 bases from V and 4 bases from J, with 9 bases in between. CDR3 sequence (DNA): TGTGCCAGCAGCAACCATGCGGGAAACACCATATATTTT. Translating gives CASSNHAGNTIYF.

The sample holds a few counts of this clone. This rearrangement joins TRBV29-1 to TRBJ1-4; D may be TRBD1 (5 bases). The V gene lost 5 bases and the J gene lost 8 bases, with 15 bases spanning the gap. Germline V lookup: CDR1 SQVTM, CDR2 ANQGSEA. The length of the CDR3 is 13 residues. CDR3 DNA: TGCAGCGTTACCGGGCTCGAGGGGGAAAAACTGTTTTTT. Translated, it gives CSVTGLEGEKLFF.

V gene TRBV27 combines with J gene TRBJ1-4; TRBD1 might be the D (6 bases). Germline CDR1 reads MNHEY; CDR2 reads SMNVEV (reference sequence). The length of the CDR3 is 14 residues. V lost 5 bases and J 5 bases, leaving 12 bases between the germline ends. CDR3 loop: CASSVDRRNEKLFF. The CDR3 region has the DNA TGTGCCAGCAGTGTTGACAGGAGGAATGAAAAACTGTTTTTT.

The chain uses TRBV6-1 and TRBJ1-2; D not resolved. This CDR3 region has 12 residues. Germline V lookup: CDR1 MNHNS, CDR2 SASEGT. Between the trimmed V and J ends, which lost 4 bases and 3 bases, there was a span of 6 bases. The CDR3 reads CASSVQDYGYTF. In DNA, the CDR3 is TGTGCCAGCAGTGTCCAGGACTATGGCTACACCTTC.

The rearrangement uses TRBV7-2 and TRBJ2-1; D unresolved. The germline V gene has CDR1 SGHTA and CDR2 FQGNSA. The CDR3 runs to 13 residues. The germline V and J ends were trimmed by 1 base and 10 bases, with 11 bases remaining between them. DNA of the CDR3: TGTGCCAGCAGCTTAGTAATACCCCAGGAGCAGTTCTTC. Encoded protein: CASSLVIPQEQFF.

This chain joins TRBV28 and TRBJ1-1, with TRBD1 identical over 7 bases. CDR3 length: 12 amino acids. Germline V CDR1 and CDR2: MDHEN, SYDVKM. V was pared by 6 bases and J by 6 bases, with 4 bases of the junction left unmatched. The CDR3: CASSPGQSEAFF. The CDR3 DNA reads TGTGCCAGCAGCCCGGGACAGTCTGAAGCTTTCTTT.

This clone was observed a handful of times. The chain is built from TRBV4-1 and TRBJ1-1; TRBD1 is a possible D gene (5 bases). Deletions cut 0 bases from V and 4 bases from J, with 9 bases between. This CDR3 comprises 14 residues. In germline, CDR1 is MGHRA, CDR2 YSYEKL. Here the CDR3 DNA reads TGCGCCAGCAGCCAAGATGACGACAGCACTGAAGCTTTCTTT. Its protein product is CASSQDDDSTEAFF.

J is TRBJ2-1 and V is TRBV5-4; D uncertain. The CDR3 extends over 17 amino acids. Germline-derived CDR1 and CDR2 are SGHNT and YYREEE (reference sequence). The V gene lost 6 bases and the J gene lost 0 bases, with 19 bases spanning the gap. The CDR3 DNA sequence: TGTGCCAGCACCCCCTCCAGCGACTTGAGCTCCTACAATGAGCAGTTCTTC. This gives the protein CASTPSSDLSSYNEQFF.

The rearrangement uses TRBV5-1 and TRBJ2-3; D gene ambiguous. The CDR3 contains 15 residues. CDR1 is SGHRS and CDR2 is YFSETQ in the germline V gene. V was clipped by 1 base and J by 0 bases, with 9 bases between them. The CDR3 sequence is CASSLSILSTDTQYF. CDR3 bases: TGCGCCAGCAGCTTGAGTATCTTAAGCACAGATACGCAGTATTTT.